The rows below give T cell receptor beta chains drawn from one sample of a study of a mutant IDH1 vaccine in newly diagnosed glioma. The repertoire was sequenced with immunoSEQ multiplex PCR; TCRdb's copy has only in-frame clones and lacks some. The sample shows about 38,000 clones, roughly 90% of them seen only once. The sequenced sample was PBMCs, obtained from a glioma patient treated with radiotherapy, temozolomide or both. All receptors derive from a man between 18 and 35 years old with glioma. CDR3s include the opening cysteine and the closing phenylalanine or tryptophan. The D gene is left open where the match is weak. Where a row states a size, it is once, few, many or the class of an expanded clone; other rows omit it.

>-|-|12|TRBJ1-1|TRBV30
TGTGCCTGGAGTATCCCGGAGACTGAAGCTTTCTTT
CAWSIPETEAFF
>-|-|14|TRBJ2-4|TRBV28
TGTGCCACCGAGGCCAGCCTAGCCAAAAACATTCAGTACTTC
CATEASLAKNIQYF
>-|-|15|TRBJ1-3|TRBV6-1
TGTGCCAGCAGTGAAGTGGGGGGTTCTGGAAACACCATATATTTT
CASSEVGGSGNTIYF
>TRBD2|-|17|TRBJ2-4|TRBV6-1
TGTGCCAGCAGTGTTAAGGGGCCCGGGGGGAACAAAAACATTCAGTACTTC
CASSVKGPGGNKNIQYF
>-|-|15|TRBJ2-4|TRBV4-1
TGCGCCAGCAGCCCCCAAACAGGAGAGGAAAACATTCAGTACTTC
CASSPQTGEENIQYF
>TRBD2|few|11|TRBJ2-5|TRBV30
TGTGCCTGGACGACCGGGACTAGTCTCCACTTC
CAWTTGTSLHF
>-|-|15|TRBJ2-7|TRBV6-6
TGTGCCAGCAGCCAACCCCGGGGCAACTCCTACGAGCAGTACTTC
CASSQPRGNSYEQYF
>-|-|13|TRBJ2-5|TRBV19
TGTGCCAGTAGTGTCACAGGGAGGGAGACCCAGTACTTC
CASSVTGRETQYF
>TRBD2|-|19|TRBJ2-1|TRBV7-9
TGTGCCAGCAGCCTGAAGGGAAGTGGGGGGGTGAGCTCCTACAATGAGCAGTTCTTC
CASSLKGSGGVSSYNEQFF
>TRBD1|-|15|TRBJ2-3|TRBV19
TGTGCCAGTAGTACGGGACAGGGTGGCACAGATACGCAGTATTTT
CASSTGQGGTDTQYF
>-|-|15|TRBJ1-2|TRBV6-5
TGTGCCAGCAGTTCTCACAGTCCCCTCGGGTATGGCTACACCTTC
CASSSHSPLGYGYTF
>TRBD1|-|13|TRBJ1-1|TRBV10-3
TGTGCCATCTGGGGGGGACAGCCGAGGGTGGCTTTCTTT
CAIWGGQPRVAFF
>-|-|15|TRBJ1-5|TRBV6-5
TGTGCCAGCAGGCAGGGTCGGGATAGCAATCAGCCCCAGCATTTT
CASRQGRDSNQPQHF
>-|-|15|TRBJ1-2|TRBV5-6
TGTGCCAGCACCCTCACTTTAAGCCCGTACTATGGCTACACCTTC
CASTLTLSPYYGYTF
>-|-|16|TRBJ2-3|TRBV7-2
TGTGCCAGCAGCCGCGACGCAGGGGTCCCCACAGATACGCAGTATTTT
CASSRDAGVPTDTQYF
>-|-|13|TRBJ2-7|TRBV29-1
TGCAGCGTTGTGACAGCTGACTCCTACGAGCAGTACTTC
CSVVTADSYEQYF
>-|-|15|TRBJ1-2|TRBV2
TGTGCCAGACGGCAGGGGCAGGGCCCGGGTTATGGCTACACCTTC
CARRQGQGPGYGYTF
>-|few|14|TRBJ1-1|TRBV5-1
TGCGCCAGCACCAAGGGGAATCTGGGCACTGAAGCTTTCTTT
CASTKGNLGTEAFF
>-|-|20|TRBJ2-1|TRBV4-1
TGCGCCAGCAGCCGCAGGGAGCTGGTCTGGAGGATCGGACCCTACAATGAGCAGTTCTTC
CASSRRELVWRIGPYNEQFF
>-|-|12|TRBJ1-1|TRBV7-9
TGTGCCAGCAGCGTGCCGGGAACTGAAGCTTTCTTT
CASSVPGTEAFF
>TRBD2|-|15|TRBJ2-3|TRBV6-1
TGTGCCAGCAGGCCAGCGGGAGCTGGCACAGATACGCAGTATTTT
CASRPAGAGTDTQYF
>TRBD2|-|16|TRBJ2-7|TRBV27
TGTGCCAGCCTTAGTGCGGGCGGGAGACAGTTGAACGAGCAGTACTTC
CASLSAGGRQLNEQYF
>-|-|14|TRBJ2-7|TRBV4-1
TGCGCCAGCAGCCAAGATCAGTCGGCCTACGAGCAGTACTTC
CASSQDQSAYEQYF
>-|-|14|TRBJ2-5|TRBV10-3
TGTGCCATCAGTGAGTCGAATAGTAAGGAGACCCAGTACTTC
CAISESNSKETQYF
>TRBD1|-|15|TRBJ1-1|TRBV6-5
TGTGCCAGCAGTGCGGACAGGGGGGGGCCCACTGAAGCTTTCTTT
CASSADRGGPTEAFF
>-|-|17|TRBJ2-3|TRBV4-1
TGCGCCAGCAGCCACACCGGTGGTGGAGCGAACACAGATACGCAGTATTTT
CASSHTGGGANTDTQYF
>TRBD1|-|16|TRBJ2-1|TRBV6-1
TGTGCCAGCAGTGGTCCGAGGAGCGGGACAGGGAATGAGCAGTTCTTC
CASSGPRSGTGNEQFF